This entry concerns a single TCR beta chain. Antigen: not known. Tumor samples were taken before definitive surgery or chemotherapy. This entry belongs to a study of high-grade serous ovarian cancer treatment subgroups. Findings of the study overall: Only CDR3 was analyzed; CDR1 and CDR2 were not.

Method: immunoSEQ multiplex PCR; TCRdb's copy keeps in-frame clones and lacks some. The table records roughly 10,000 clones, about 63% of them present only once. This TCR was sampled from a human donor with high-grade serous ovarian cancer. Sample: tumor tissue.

CDR3 sequence (DNA): TGCAGTCTCCAGGTGAACACTGAAGCTTTCTTT. It is translated as CSLQVNTEAFF. V usage is TRBV20-1 and J usage is TRBJ1-1; D is unresolved. Germline V lookup: CDR1 DFQATT, CDR2 SNEGSKA (reference sequence). The CDR3 has 11 residues. Trimming shortened V by 8 bases and J by 0 bases, and 7 bases separated the two germline ends.